The clone carrying this T cell receptor (beta chain) has more than one count but fewer than ten. The antigen remains undetermined. This specimen comes from a study of blood T cells in healthy people across ages. For the second PCR, which ran for roughly 6 to 12 cycles, a sample-barcoded 5' primer and a J-beta primer mix were used. TCRdb re-derived calls from the 5' RACE reads in MiXCR, one entry per CDR3 protein. Of roughly 800,000 distinct CDR3 sequences in the sample, roughly 25% are singletons; the top ten hold roughly 9%. Trimming took off 0 bases at V and 0 bases at J, with 8 bases between the two ends. Germline V gene sequence: CDR1 DFQATT, CDR2 SNEGSKA (reference sequence). The CDR3 contains 14 residues. Overall study results and limits: Per-million-T-cell TCR beta diversity fell roughly linearly with age. Higher diversity, along with more naive CD4+ cells, distinguished long-lived donors from aged donors.

The sample was also reused in another study, on T cells of mothers and their children. Per that paper: Once extracted, all RNA went into cDNA synthesis at around 1.6 ug per 15 ul. The M1S primer of the second PCR added sample barcodes and 2-4 random nucleotides.

Sequencing was carried out using blood. The V and J genes are TRBV20-1 and TRBJ1-2; D is undetermined. This sequence was found in a boy aged 10-17 years in good health. The CDR3 here is CSAREQTPNYGYTF. As DNA, the CDR3 is TGCAGTGCTAGAGAACAGACACCTAACTATGGCTACACCTTC.